This entry lists 16 T cell receptor beta chains sequenced from one sample in a study of blood T cell repertoires in COVID-19. Profiling relied on immunoSEQ multiplex PCR, and the TCRdb table lists in-frame clones only, not all of them. The data show approximately 170,000 clones, around four fifths seen once. Sample: peripheral blood. These receptors were taken from a woman aged 80 or over with COVID-19, enrolled during active disease.

The V and J genes are TRBV5-6 and TRBJ1-2; possible D gene TRBD1, 5 bases. Germline V gene lookup returns CDR1 SGHDT and CDR2 YYEEEE. The CDR3 is made up of 15 amino acids. V was clipped by 4 bases and J by 4 bases, with 17 bases between them. CDR3 in DNA: TGTGCCAGCAGCCCCCCACAGGTTTCCGTCTATGGCTACACCTTC. As protein: CASSPPQVSVYGYTF. Looking up the rest from reference TRBV5-6 and TRBJ1-2 gives the full variable domain: DAGVTQSPTHLIKTRGQQVTLRCSPKSGHDTVSWYQQALGQGPQFIFQYYEEEERQRGNFPDRFSGHQFPNYSSELNVNALLLGDSALYLCASSPPQVSVYGYTFGSGTRLTVV.

The CDR3 spells CASSQVRWIAGGTTGELFF. CDR3 nucleotide sequence: TGCGCCAGCAGCCAAGTGCGGTGGATAGCGGGAGGCACCACCGGGGAGCTGTTTTTT. The V call is TRBV4-1, the J call TRBJ2-2, with TRBD2 matching 10 bases. The V gene's germline CDR1 is MGHRA and CDR2 YSYEKL. The ends lost 1 base at V and 4 bases at J; junction bases unmatched: 12. The CDR3 is made up of 19 amino acids.

The chain links TRBV5-8 to TRBJ2-5; 8 bases match TRBD1. The trim removed 2 bases at V and 4 bases at J, leaving 7 bases unmatched. The germline V gene encodes CDR1 SGHTS and CDR2 YDEGEE. CDR3 length: 15 amino acids. The CDR3 region is CASSFWQGAGETQYF. The DNA for the CDR3 is TGTGCCAGCAGCTTTTGGCAGGGGGCTGGAGAGACCCAGTACTTC.

V gene TRBV11-3 combines with J gene TRBJ2-7; 14 bases are a match to TRBD2. There are 19 residues in the CDR3. V dropped 1 base and J dropped 4; count of bases not matched to a gene: 12. Germline CDR1 and CDR2: SGHNT and YENEEA. The CDR3 is CASSLASPGLAGEIYEQYF. CDR3 bases: TGTGCCAGCAGCTTAGCCTCCCCGGGACTAGCGGGAGAAATTTACGAGCAGTACTTC.

This chain uses TRBV6-5 with TRBJ2-3; TRBD2 might be the D (7 bases). Per the germline V gene, CDR1 is MNHEY and CDR2 is SVGAGI. V was trimmed by 0 bases and J by 1 base, leaving 8 bases between them. The CDR3 extends over 15 amino acids. The CDR3 sequence is CASSYSGGGTDTQYF. The CDR3 DNA reads TGTGCCAGCAGTTACTCAGGGGGGGGCACAGATACGCAGTATTTT.

The chain combines TRBV10-3 with TRBJ1-4, with TRBD1 as a possible D gene (5 bases). CDR1 is ENHRY, CDR2 SYGVKD, per germline. Trimming shortened V by 3 bases and J by 7 bases, and 12 bases separated the two germline ends. The CDR3 has 14 residues. The DNA of the CDR3 is TGTGCCATCAGTGATGGAGGGACCGGTGAAAAACTGTTTTTT. This sequence encodes CAISDGGTGEKLFF.

The V and J genes are TRBV10-3 and TRBJ1-2; 7 positions match TRBD1. Germline CDR1 reads ENHRY; CDR2 reads SYGVKD. Losses at the gene ends were 5 bases for V and 7 bases for J; bases not matched to a gene: 7. There are 13 residues in the CDR3. CDR3 sequence: CAISSQGVGGYTF. The CDR3 DNA reads TGTGCCATCAGTTCCCAGGGGGTGGGTGGCTACACCTTC.

V is TRBV7-9 and J is TRBJ2-5; possibly TRBD1 for D (6 bases). The CDR3 covers 15 residues. The V end lost 4 bases, the J end lost 5 bases, and 17 bases lay between the germline ends. Germline V gene lookup returns CDR1 SEHNR and CDR2 FQNEAQ (reference sequence). CDR3 DNA: TGTGCCAGCAGCTCACGCGAGCGAGGGGGTGAGACCCAGTACTTC. Residues: CASSSRERGGETQYF.

This rearrangement joins TRBV19 to TRBJ1-5, with D possibly TRBD1 on 5 matching bases. V lost 5 bases to trimming and J lost 2 bases, with 10 bases between them. In germline, CDR1 is LNHDA, CDR2 SQIVND (reference sequence). The CDR3 extends over 14 amino acids. CDR3 region: CASSRGGGNQPQHF. The CDR3 nucleotides are TGTGCCAGTAGTCGAGGAGGGGGCAATCAGCCCCAGCATTTT.

The genes are TRBV19 and TRBJ2-1; maybe TRBD2 (5 bases). CDR1 is LNHDA, CDR2 SQIVND, per germline (reference sequence). The CDR3 consists of 17 residues. V dropped 7 bases and J dropped 9 bases, with 28 bases sitting between them. The CDR3 sequence is CASTEKIGGGPTGEQFF. CDR3 nucleotides: TGTGCCAGTACGGAAAAAATTGGCGGAGGCCCTACCGGTGAGCAGTTCTTC.

This chain uses TRBV5-1 with TRBJ2-1; 7 nucleotides match TRBD2. J was trimmed by 6 bases and V by 5 bases; bases with no gene match: 11. CDR1 is SGHRS and CDR2 is YFSETQ in the germline V gene. This CDR3 spans 15 amino acids. The CDR3 DNA reads TGCGCCAGCAGATCTAGGGGAGGGCCTGTCAATGAGCAGTTCTTC. This encodes CASRSRGGPVNEQFF. Complete variable domain (other parts from reference TRBV5-1 and TRBJ2-1): KAGVTQTPRYLIKTRGQQVTLSCSPISGHRSVSWYQQTPGQGLQFLFEYFSETQRNKGNFPGRFSGRQFSNSRSEMNVSTLELGDSALYLCASRSRGGPVNEQFFGPGTRLTVL.

This clone was observed a few times. The genes are TRBV5-5 and TRBJ1-1; TRBD1 agrees at 7 bases. The CDR3 consists of 14 residues. The germline gives CDR1 SGHKS, CDR2 YYEKEE (reference sequence). J was trimmed by 0 bases and V by 4 bases; bases with no gene match: 3. The CDR3 loop is CASSNRGVNTEAFF. The DNA for the CDR3 is TGTGCCAGCAGCAACAGGGGTGTGAACACTGAAGCTTTCTTT.

V usage is TRBV5-1 and J usage is TRBJ2-4; TRBD2 matches 8 bases. Germline V gene lookup returns CDR1 SGHRS and CDR2 YFSETQ. The V gene end was trimmed by 6 bases and the J gene end by 2 bases; junction bases not matched to a gene: 7. This CDR3 is built from 15 residues. Here the CDR3 reads CASTPGGSTKNIQYF. The CDR3 DNA sequence: TGCGCCAGCACCCCGGGAGGGTCGACCAAAAACATTCAGTACTTC.

This clone was seen only a few times. V gene TRBV29-1 combines with J gene TRBJ1-2; tentative D call: TRBD1 (5 bases). Per the germline V gene, CDR1 is SQVTM and CDR2 is ANQGSEA. This CDR3 has 11 amino acids. V was trimmed by 4 bases and J by 8 bases, leaving 11 bases between them. This CDR3 reads CSVGQYQGYTF. The CDR3 nucleotides read TGCAGCGTTGGACAGTACCAAGGCTACACCTTC.

This rearrangement joins TRBV3-1 (or the pseudogene TRBV3-2) to TRBJ2-7, with 8 bases matching TRBD2. From germline, CDR1 is LGHDT and CDR2 YNNKEL (reference sequence). V was pared by 1 base and J by 13 bases, with 12 bases of the junction left unmatched. This CDR3 has 14 amino acids. This CDR3 is CASSQVSSGSLLYF. The CDR3 DNA follows: TGTGCCAGCAGCCAAGTCTCCAGCGGGAGCCTCCTATACTTC.

The chain couples TRBV7-9 to TRBJ1-3; D remains unclear. The length of the CDR3 is 14 residues. V lost 6 bases and J lost 2, with 11 bases in between. Per the germline V gene, CDR1 is SEHNR and CDR2 is FQNEAQ (reference sequence). The DNA for the CDR3 is TGTGCCAGCAGTCCTCGGTATGCTGGAAACACCATATATTTT. Translated, it gives CASSPRYAGNTIYF.